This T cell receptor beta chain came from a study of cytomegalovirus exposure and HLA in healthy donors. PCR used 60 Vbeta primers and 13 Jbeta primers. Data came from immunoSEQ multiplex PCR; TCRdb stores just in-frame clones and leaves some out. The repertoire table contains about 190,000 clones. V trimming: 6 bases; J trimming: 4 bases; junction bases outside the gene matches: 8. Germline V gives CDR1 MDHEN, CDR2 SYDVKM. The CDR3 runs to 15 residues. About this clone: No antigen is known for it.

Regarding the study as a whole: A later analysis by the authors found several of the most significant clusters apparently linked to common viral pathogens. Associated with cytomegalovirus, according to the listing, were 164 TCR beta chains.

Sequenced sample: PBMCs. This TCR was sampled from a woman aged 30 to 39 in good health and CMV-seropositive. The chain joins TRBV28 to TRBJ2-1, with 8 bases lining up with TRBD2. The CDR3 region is CASRIRLARYNEQFF. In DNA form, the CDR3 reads TGTGCCAGCAGAATCAGACTAGCGAGATACAATGAGCAGTTCTTC.